The 9 T cell receptor beta chains given below trace back to one sample, sequenced in a study of cytomegalovirus exposure and HLA in healthy donors. In the PCR, 60 Vbeta and 13 Jbeta primers were used. Assay: immunoSEQ multiplex PCR; the TCRdb copy retains only in-frame clones and omits some. The repertoire holds under 300,000 clones, around 81% seen once, with less than 9% in the top ten. Sequencing used PBMCs. All receptors derive from a woman aged 60-75 years in good health and CMV-seropositive.

The V gene is TRBV11-3, the J gene TRBJ1-4, with D unresolved. The V gene lost 4 bases and the J gene lost 0 bases, with 12 bases spanning the gap. Germline CDR1 and CDR2: SGHNT and YENEEA. The CDR3 contains 16 residues. The CDR3 bases are TGTGCCAGCAGCTCCGGCGGCCAGTCAACTAATGAAAAACTGTTTTTT. It translates to CASSSGGQSTNEKLFF. Supplemented by reference TRBV11-3 and TRBJ1-4, the full variable domain reads EAGVVQSPRYKIIEKKQPVAFWCNPISGHNTLYWYLQNLGQGPELLIRYENEEAVDDSQLPKDRFSAERLKGVDSTLKIQPAELGDSAVYLCASSSGGQSTNEKLFFGSGTQLSVL.

This chain connects TRBV4-1 to TRBJ2-7, with D possibly TRBD1 on 5 matching bases. The germline V and J ends were trimmed by 2 bases and 2 bases, with 10 bases remaining between them. The germline gives CDR1 MGHRA, CDR2 YSYEKL. This CDR3 spans 14 amino acids. The CDR3, as DNA: TGCGCCAGCAGCCAAACGACAGACCCCTACGAGCAGTACTTC. It is translated as CASSQTTDPYEQYF.

The chain recombines TRBV7-9 with TRBJ2-1; the D gene is possibly TRBD2 (5 bases). This CDR3 region has 16 residues. The V end was cut by 0 bases, the J end by 5 bases, with 14 bases between. Germline values: CDR1 SEHNR, CDR2 FQNEAQ (reference sequence). CDR3 coding DNA: TGTGCCAGCAGCTTAGCCCAGAGGGTTCGGGACAATGAGCAGTTCTTC. Translation gives CASSLAQRVRDNEQFF.

This chain links TRBV25-1 with TRBJ1-2; TRBD1 aligns across 7 bases. With 4 bases clipped from V and 4 bases from J, the junction kept 3 bases outside the gene matches. In germline, CDR1 is MGHDK, CDR2 SYGVNS. This CDR3 is 13 amino acids long. CDR3 protein: CASSGGQTYGYTF. The CDR3 nucleotides are TGTGCCAGCAGTGGGGGACAGACCTATGGCTACACCTTC.

The rearrangement links TRBV5-8 to TRBJ2-2; tentative D call: TRBD1 (6 bases). Deletions cut 3 bases from V and 2 bases from J, with 23 bases between. CDR1 and CDR2 from the germline V gene are SGHTS and YDEGEE. The length of the CDR3 is 19 residues. The CDR3 DNA sequence: TGTGCCAGCAGCTACCCCGGTAGGCCAGGGGCCATCAACACCGGGGAGCTGTTTTTT. Its translation: CASSYPGRPGAINTGELFF.

V usage is TRBV9 and J usage is TRBJ2-3; 8 bases map to TRBD2. The J segment lost 4 bases and the V segment lost 0 bases, leaving 4 bases of the junction unmatched. Germline CDR1 SGDLS, CDR2 YYNGEE. The CDR3 has 15 residues. CDR3 in amino acids: CASSVGGRTADTQYF. As DNA, the CDR3 is TGTGCCAGCAGCGTAGGCGGGAGGACCGCAGATACGCAGTATTTT.

This clone was observed a handful of times. Here the CDR3 DNA reads TGTGCCAGTAGTATAGACCCTAGCGGAGGAGGCCACGATGAGCAGTTCTTC. It yields the protein CASSIDPSGGGHDEQFF. This chain joins TRBV19 and TRBJ2-1; 7 bases agree with TRBD2. CDR1 LNHDA and CDR2 SQIVND come from the germline V gene (reference sequence). J was trimmed by 8 bases and V by 0 bases; bases with no gene match: 13. The CDR3 spans 17 residues.

The genes are TRBV7-9 and TRBJ2-5; 11 bases are a match to TRBD1. This CDR3 region has 17 residues. V dropped 5 bases and J dropped 4; count of bases not matched to a gene: 12. Germline V gene lookup returns CDR1 SEHNR and CDR2 FQNEAQ (reference sequence). CDR3 in amino acids: CASSETGQGVIGETQYF. The CDR3 nucleotides read TGTGCCAGCAGCGAAACGGGACAGGGGGTTATAGGAGAGACCCAGTACTTC.

The chain recombines TRBV6-5 with TRBJ2-5; tentatively, D is TRBD1 (5 bases). Judging by the DNA end, TRBJ2-7 fits better; the J call may be wrong. The CDR3 consists of 15 residues. The germline gives CDR1 MNHEY, CDR2 SVGAGI. The CDR3 sequence is CASSYSAAGKYEQYF. The CDR3 DNA reads as TGTGCCAGCAGTTACTCTGCAGCAGGGAAATACGAGCAGTACTTC.